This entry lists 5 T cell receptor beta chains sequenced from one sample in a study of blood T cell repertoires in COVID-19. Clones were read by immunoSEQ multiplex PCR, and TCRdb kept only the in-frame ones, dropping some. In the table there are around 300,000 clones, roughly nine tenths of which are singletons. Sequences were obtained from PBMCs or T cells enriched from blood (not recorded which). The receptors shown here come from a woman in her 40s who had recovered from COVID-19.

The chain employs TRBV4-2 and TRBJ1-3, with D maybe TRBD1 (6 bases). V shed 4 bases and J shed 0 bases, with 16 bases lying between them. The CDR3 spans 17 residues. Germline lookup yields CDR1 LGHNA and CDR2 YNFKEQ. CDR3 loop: CASSPSPDRYSGNTIYF. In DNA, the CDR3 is TGTGCCAGCAGCCCTAGCCCTGACAGGTACTCTGGAAACACCATATATTTT.

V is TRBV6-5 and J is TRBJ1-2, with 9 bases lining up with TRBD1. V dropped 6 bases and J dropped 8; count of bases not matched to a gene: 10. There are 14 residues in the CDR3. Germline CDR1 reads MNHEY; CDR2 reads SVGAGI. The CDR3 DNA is TGTGCCAGCAGGCCAACGGGACAGGGTTGGGGCTACACCTTC. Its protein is CASRPTGQGWGYTF.

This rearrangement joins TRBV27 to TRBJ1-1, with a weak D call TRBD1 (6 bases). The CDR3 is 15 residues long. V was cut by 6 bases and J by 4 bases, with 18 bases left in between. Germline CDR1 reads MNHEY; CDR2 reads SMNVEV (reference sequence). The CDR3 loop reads CASRDLSTGTTEAFF. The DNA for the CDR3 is TGTGCCAGCAGGGACCTTTCTACAGGGACCACTGAAGCTTTCTTT.

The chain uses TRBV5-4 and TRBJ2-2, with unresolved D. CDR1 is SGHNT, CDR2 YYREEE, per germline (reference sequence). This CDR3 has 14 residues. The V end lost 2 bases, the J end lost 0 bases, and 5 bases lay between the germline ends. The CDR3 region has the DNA TGTGCCAGCAGCTTCAGTACGAACACCGGGGAGCTGTTTTTT. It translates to CASSFSTNTGELFF.

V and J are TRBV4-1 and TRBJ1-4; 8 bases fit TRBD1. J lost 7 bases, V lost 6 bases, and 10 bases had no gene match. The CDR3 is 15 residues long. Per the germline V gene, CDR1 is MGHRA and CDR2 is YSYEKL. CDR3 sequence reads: CASSDDRGRTEKLFF. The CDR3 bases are TGCGCCAGCAGTGACGACAGGGGCAGAACTGAAAAACTGTTTTTT.